Listed here is a single T cell receptor (beta chain). The sample carries other DNA sequences with the same CDR3. The data stem from a study of cytomegalovirus exposure and HLA in healthy donors. PCR used 60 Vbeta primers and 13 Jbeta primers. TCRdb keeps only in-frame clones here, not all; method: immunoSEQ multiplex PCR. The sample yields 150,000 to 200,000 clones, 60% to 80% seen once. This TCR came from a man aged 55 to 70 in good health and CMV-seronegative. The sample comprised PBMCs.

CDR3 protein: CASSLDWSSYNSPLHF. The CDR3 DNA is TGTGCCAGCAGCTTGGACTGGAGCTCCTATAATTCACCCCTCCACTTT. The rearrangement joins TRBV5-5 to TRBJ1-6, with D uncertain. Germline V lookup: CDR1 SGHKS, CDR2 YYEKEE (reference sequence). Deletions cut 0 bases from V and 0 bases from J, with 7 bases between. This CDR3 region has 16 residues.